This entry is about one T cell receptor beta chain. The target of this receptor is not known. Read sequence stops 3 residues before the CDR3 end, and the germline J gene provides the missing end. In light of the paper, this sample's treatment or condition label describes: autologous CTL019 cells: CD19 CAR with 4-1BB and CD3 zeta domains. TCR zeta and 4-1BB costimulatory signaling domains were incorporated into the CD19 CAR. Leukapheresis was used to collect the T cells for CTL019 manufacturing from peripheral blood. The DNeasy Blood and Tissue Kit was used to extract genomic DNA from pre-infusion T cells, peripheral blood, or sorted post-infusion T cells. The immunoSEQ assay was used to perform TCR beta chain deep sequencing. The authors' analysis ran thus. Only productive TCR beta rearrangements were used to calculate clonotype frequencies. TCRdb stores this immuneACCESS table with in-frame sequences only. Part of the clones is absent; in the studies checked, under half of the shortfall reflects unresolved V genes, and no reason is known for the rest. Clone size and the V and J calls come from that table; the DNA yielded D and trimming. This sample's table has entries for around 30,000 clones. The ten largest clones take up roughly 1.9% of the sample.

This entry is derived from a study of TET2 disruption in CD19-targeted CAR T cells (dated by TCRdb to 2016 to 2019). General notes on the study: No additional inclusion criteria were applied, and the number of samples was determined by the original clinical trial design and by sample availability.

CDR1 and CDR2, looked up from the germline V gene (reference sequence), are GTSNPN and SVGIG. Here V drops 0 bases and J drops 6 bases, and the junction holds 9 bases not matched to any gene. Including cysteine and phenylalanine, the CDR3 has 15 amino acids. The CDR3 was read in part: 36 bases, with the frame set at base 1. The research as a whole found: The conclusions drawn about the patient's CAR T cells were based on extensive analysis of just one subject.

The rearranged chain carries TRBV30 and TRBJ2-7; TRBD1 aligns with 9 central bases. This clonotype originated in a man between 65 and 85 years old with chronic lymphocytic leukemia. The material sequenced was CD8- CAR+ T cells sorted from cultured blood T cells, taken for CD19 CAR T cell therapy. What the cell subset or site label conveys for this sample: CD8-negative CAR-positive T cells from the infusion product. The part of the CDR3 DNA that was read is TGTGCCTGGAGTGTTGGGGACAGGGCGGTACGCGAG. It translates to CAWSVGDRAVRE. The full CDR3 protein is CAWSVGDRAVREQYF.